This T cell receptor beta chain stems from a study of cytomegalovirus exposure and HLA in healthy donors. Points from the study as a whole: According to reports, the classifier identified cytomegalovirus status with high specificity and sensitivity.

Points on this clone: Its cognate antigen is unknown.

This PCR relied on a set of 60 Vbeta primers and 13 Jbeta primers. Sequencing was performed with immunoSEQ multiplex PCR; in TCRdb, only in-frame clones are kept and a portion is missing. Here the sample spans about 180,000 clones, around four fifths being singletons. This CDR3 contains 16 residues. Trimming stripped 0 bases from V and 1 base from J, with 12 bases between. The V gene's germline CDR1 is SGHAT and CDR2 FQNNGV. Material for sequencing was PBMCs. V and J are TRBV11-2 and TRBJ1-1, with D unclear. The receptor was derived from a man younger than 30 in good health and CMV-seronegative. CDR3 nucleotide sequence: TGTGCCAGCAGCTTAGATCAGGAACAGACGAACACTGAAGCTTTCTTT. Its translation: CASSLDQEQTNTEAFF.